These 19 T cell receptor beta chains were sequenced from one sample in a study of regulatory T cells in long-lasting Graves disease. Time point denoted: newly diagnosed GD, antithyroid drugs for less than 3 months. PBMCs were the source of the RNA used for TCR sequencing. The authors built TCR beta libraries using iRepertoire HTBI primers and Arm-PCR of CDR3 regions. TCRdb passed the multiplex PCR reads through MiXCR, listing each CDR3 protein once. Of hundreds of thousands of distinct CDR3 sequences listed, around 17% are singletons. The data were also submitted as part of a second study, on T cells in Graves' hyperthyroidism and ophthalmopathy.

The specimen comprised peripheral blood mononuclear cells (PBMCs), sampled at new diagnosis, from a patient treated with antithyroid drugs. The receptors were gathered from a woman in her 30s with Graves disease.

This clonotype was found many times. The V call is TRBV2, the J call TRBJ2-5, with D possibly TRBD1 on 6 matching bases. This CDR3 is 14 amino acids long. Germline assignment: CDR1 SNHLY and CDR2 FYNNEI. Trimming left V 2 bases short and J 5 bases short, with 12 bases between. The CDR3 DNA reads as TGTGCCAGCAGTGAAACGGGCAGGGGTGAGACCCAGTACTTC. It codes for CASSETGRGETQYF.

This clonotype was detected only a few times. The V call is TRBV19, the J call TRBJ2-7, with D possibly TRBD1 on 7 matching bases. The CDR3 length is 15 residues. V gave up 4 bases and J gave up 3 bases, with 16 bases separating them. In germline, CDR1 is LNHDA, CDR2 SQIVND (reference sequence). In DNA form, the CDR3 reads TGTGCCAGTAGTAGCGACAGGGACTTCCGCTACGAGCAGTACTTC. Translation: CASSSDRDFRYEQYF.

This clonotype was observed a handful of times. The gene calls are TRBV15 and TRBJ1-2; D gene unclear. CDR1 and CDR2 from the germline V gene are LNHNV and YYDKDF (reference sequence). The CDR3 extends over 13 amino acids. Trimming took 0 bases from V and 6 from J, leaving 8 bases between them. CDR3 loop: CATSRDIGDGYTF. The DNA for the CDR3 is TGTGCCACCAGCAGAGATATCGGAGATGGCTACACCTTC. The full variable domain, with the rest looked up from reference TRBV15 and TRBJ1-2, is DAMVIQNPRYQVTQFGKPVTLSCSQTLNHNVMYWYQQKSSQAPKLLFHYYDKDFNNEADTPDNFQSRRPNTSFCFLDIRSPGLGDTAMYLCATSRDIGDGYTFGSGTRLTVV.

Ten or more counts support this clonotype. V and J are TRBV30 and TRBJ2-1; D might be TRBD1 (6 bases). CDR1 GTSNPN and CDR2 SVGIG come from the germline V gene (reference sequence). V gave up 0 bases and J gave up 0 bases, with 9 bases separating them. The CDR3 extends over 15 amino acids. CDR3 DNA: TGTGCCTGGAGTGTGGGCAGGGGCTCCTACAATGAGCAGTTCTTC. Encoded protein: CAWSVGRGSYNEQFF.

This clonotype occurred many times. This rearrangement joins TRBV2 to TRBJ2-3; 11 bases are a match to TRBD1. There are 19 residues in the CDR3. Germline V gene lookup returns CDR1 SNHLY and CDR2 FYNNEI. The V and J ends lost 0 bases and 3 bases, in that order; junction bases with no gene match: 11. The CDR3 DNA sequence: TGTGCCAGCAGTGAAGCATCCGAAAGGACAGGGGGCTGGACAGATACGCAGTATTTT. It is translated as CASSEASERTGGWTDTQYF.

This clonotype has a count of ten or more. CDR3 bases: TGTGCCAGCAGCCCGGGCCTCGGAAGCAGGGTGGAAGAGACCCAGTACTTC. Amino acid sequence: CASSPGLGSRVEETQYF. This chain links TRBV2 with TRBJ2-5; TRBD1 is a possible D gene (5 bases). The CDR3 spans 17 residues. Trimming cost V 6 bases and J 3 bases, with 23 bases left between them. The germline V gene encodes CDR1 SNHLY and CDR2 FYNNEI.

This clonotype was counted many times. The J gene is TRBJ2-5, the V gene TRBV18; the match to TRBD1 covers 9 bases. This CDR3 comprises 15 residues. The junction had 9 bases not matched to a gene; V was cut back by 5 bases and J by 5 bases. Germline-derived CDR1 and CDR2 are KGHSH and LQKENI. CDR3 sequence reads: CASSSGTGTSETQYF. For the CDR3, the DNA is TGTGCCAGCTCAAGCGGGACAGGGACTTCGGAGACCCAGTACTTC.

This clonotype was recorded at least ten times. This rearrangement joins TRBV7-9 to TRBJ2-7; no firm D call. Germline CDR1 and CDR2: SEHNR and FQNEAQ (reference sequence). This CDR3 spans 13 amino acids. V lost 6 bases to trimming and J lost 2 bases, with 11 bases between them. CDR3 sequence reads: CASSLAGPYEQYF. The CDR3 DNA reads TGTGCCAGCAGTTTGGCAGGACCCTACGAGCAGTACTTC.

The V and J genes are TRBV3-1 and TRBJ2-7, with unresolved D. Trimming took 3 bases from V and 7 from J, leaving 10 bases between them. The germline V gene has CDR1 LGHDT and CDR2 YNNKEL (reference sequence). The CDR3 extends over 12 amino acids. CDR3 sequence (DNA): TGTGCCAGCAGCCAGGTAGGGATTGAGCAGTACTTC. Translated, it gives CASSQVGIEQYF.

This clonotype was observed many times. The chain links TRBV10-3 to TRBJ2-3; D is perhaps TRBD1 or TRBD2 (5 bases each). The CDR3 covers 12 residues. V was clipped by 4 bases and J by 6 bases, with 8 bases between them. Germline loops: CDR1 ENHRY, CDR2 SYGVKD. Here the CDR3 reads CAISGDVDTQYF. CDR3 nucleotides: TGTGCCATCAGTGGGGACGTGGATACGCAGTATTTT.

This clonotype was counted only a few times. The gene calls are TRBV27 and TRBJ1-1, with D tentatively TRBD1 (5 bases). Between the trimmed V and J ends, which lost 3 bases and 5 bases, there was a span of 16 bases. Germline values: CDR1 MNHEY, CDR2 SMNVEV (reference sequence). This CDR3 has 15 amino acids. The CDR3 sequence: CASSFISRGGTEAFF. CDR3 DNA: TGTGCCAGCAGTTTTATTTCGCGGGGGGGGACTGAAGCTTTCTTT.

The genes are TRBV19 and TRBJ2-6, with D perhaps matching TRBD1 or TRBD2 (7 bases each). This CDR3 has 16 residues. Trimming took off 4 bases at V and 2 bases at J, with 12 bases between the two ends. In germline, CDR1 is LNHDA, CDR2 SQIVND (reference sequence). The CDR3 DNA sequence: TGTGCCAGTAGTAACCAGGGGGGGCCTGGGGCCAACGTCCTGACTTTC. As protein: CASSNQGGPGANVLTF. Drawing the rest from reference TRBV19 and TRBJ2-6, the complete variable domain is DGGITQSPKYLFRKEGQNVTLSCEQNLNHDAMYWYRQDPGQGLRLIYYSQIVNDFQKGDIAEGYSVSREKKESFPLTVTSAQKNPTAFYLCASSNQGGPGANVLTFGAGSRLTVL.

V is TRBV27 and J is TRBJ2-1, with TRBD2 identical over 10 bases. The ends lost 2 bases at V and 3 bases at J; junction bases unmatched: 4. The CDR3 extends over 16 amino acids. In germline, CDR1 is MNHEY, CDR2 SMNVEV (reference sequence). The CDR3 DNA is TGTGCCAGCAGTTTAAGGGGGACTAGCGACTACAATGAGCAGTTCTTC. Protein: CASSLRGTSDYNEQFF.

The table lists this clonotype with many counts. This rearrangement joins TRBV2 to TRBJ2-1, with TRBD2 matching over 11 bases. The V segment lost 4 bases and the J segment 7 bases; nucleotides outside the gene matches: 9. In germline, CDR1 is SNHLY, CDR2 FYNNEI. The CDR3 length is 16 residues. The CDR3 DNA is TGTGCCAGCAGTGTCGTAGCGGGAGGGCCCTTGAATGAGCAGTTCTTC. Its translation: CASSVVAGGPLNEQFF.

This clonotype was counted only a few times. The gene calls are TRBV9 and TRBJ2-1, with TRBD2 matching 10 bases. The CDR3 runs 17 residues. Per the germline V gene, CDR1 is SGDLS and CDR2 is YYNGEE. J was trimmed by 4 bases and V by 4 bases; bases with no gene match: 11. CDR3 region: CASSRGLAGDRYNEQFF. CDR3 in DNA: TGTGCCAGCAGCCGAGGGCTAGCGGGAGATAGATACAATGAGCAGTTCTTC.

V is TRBV20-1 and J is TRBJ2-1; perhaps D is TRBD1 or TRBD2 (5 bases each). Trimming stripped 3 bases from V and 4 bases from J, with 22 bases between. Germline V gives CDR1 DFQATT, CDR2 SNEGSKA (reference sequence). The CDR3 consists of 17 residues. The CDR3 nucleotides are TGCAGTGCTAGTCTAGTACCAGGGAGAGTAGGATACAATGAGCAGTTCTTC. Protein: CSASLVPGRVGYNEQFF.

This clonotype was observed a few times. The chain has TRBV10-2 and TRBJ2-2; 8 positions agree with TRBD1. CDR3 size: 14 residues. The V gene end was trimmed by 8 bases and the J gene end by 0 bases; junction bases not matched to a gene: 2. CDR1 is WSHSY and CDR2 is SAAADI in the germline V gene. The CDR3 is CASVTGANTGELFF. DNA for the CDR3: TGCGCCAGCGTGACAGGGGCGAACACCGGGGAGCTGTTTTTT.

This clonotype was counted between two and nine times. The rearrangement links TRBV29-1 to TRBJ2-5, with D perhaps matching TRBD2 (6 bases). The CDR3 spans 13 residues. Germline values: CDR1 SQVTM, CDR2 ANQGSEA. The V and J ends lost 5 bases and 4 bases respectively, with 14 bases between them. CDR3 DNA: TGCAGCGTTCAAAAGGGGCGGGGAGAGACCCAGTACTTC. Translation: CSVQKGRGETQYF.

This clonotype was counted a few times. The rearrangement uses TRBV6-5 and TRBJ2-7; TRBD2 matches at 12 bases. This CDR3 contains 16 residues. Germline V gene lookup returns CDR1 MNHEY and CDR2 SVGAGI. The J segment lost 4 bases and the V segment lost 0 bases, leaving 4 bases of the junction unmatched. The CDR3 DNA is TGTGCCAGCAGTTACTCGCCTAGCGGGAGGGGGTACGAGCAGTACTTC. It specifies CASSYSPSGRGYEQYF.